This is a list of T cell receptor beta chains from one sample in a study of blood T cell repertoires in COVID-19. Produced via immunoSEQ multiplex PCR; TCRdb's table is partial and in-frame only. Of about 58,000 clones listed, approximately 89% are singletons. Input material: peripheral blood. Receptors were obtained from a woman aged 60-75 years with active COVID-19. The CDR3 runs from the conserved cysteine through the conserved F or W. Each record gives: clone size, D gene, J gene, V gene, CDR3 DNA, CDR3 protein. The D gene is left open where the match is weak. Clone size is shown for a subset of rows, as once, few, many or a class of expanded clone.

size: NA; D: NA; J: TRBJ1-4; V: TRBV18; DNA: TGTGCCAGCTCACCAGGGGCGGATAATGAAAAACTGTTTTTT; CDR3: CASSPGADNEKLFF
size: NA; D: TRBD2; J: TRBJ2-5; V: TRBV19; DNA: TGTGCCAGCCGACTAGCGCACCAAGAGACCCAGTACTTC; CDR3: CASRLAHQETQYF
size: NA; D: NA; J: TRBJ2-5; V: TRBV6-5; DNA: TGTGCCAGCACCGAAGAGACCCAGTACTTC; CDR3: CASTEETQYF
size: NA; D: NA; J: TRBJ1-1; V: TRBV7-8; DNA: TGTGCCAGCAGCCTGTTGCAGGGCAAAGAAGCTTTCTTT; CDR3: CASSLLQGKEAFF
size: NA; D: TRBD1; J: TRBJ2-3; V: TRBV6-1; DNA: TGTGCCAGCAGTGAAGGCAGGACAGGGTACGCGTATTTT; CDR3: CASSEGRTGYAYF
size: NA; D: NA; J: TRBJ2-2; V: TRBV5-4; DNA: TGTGCCAGCAGCCCTACCACCGGGGAGCTGTTTTTT; CDR3: CASSPTTGELFF
size: NA; D: NA; J: TRBJ1-5; V: TRBV6-2/TRBV6-3; DNA: TGTGCCAGCAGCCACGATCTACATCAGCCCCAGCATTTT; CDR3: CASSHDLHQPQHF
size: NA; D: NA; J: TRBJ1-6; V: TRBV7-6; DNA: TGTGCCAGCAGCTTAGTGGCCGATCCCAGTTCACCCCTCCACTTT; CDR3: CASSLVADPSSPLHF
size: NA; D: TRBD1; J: TRBJ1-2; V: TRBV7-2; DNA: TGTGCCAGCAGCTTAGGGACAGGGCGATCCGGCTACACCTTC; CDR3: CASSLGTGRSGYTF
size: NA; D: NA; J: TRBJ2-5; V: TRBV29-1; DNA: TGCAGCGCCGCCGGGGGTTGGAGGGAGACCCAGTACTTC; CDR3: CSAAGGWRETQYF
size: NA; D: TRBD1; J: TRBJ2-2; V: TRBV6-1; DNA: TGTGCCAGCAGTGGACTAACAGGGGGTCTGGACACCGGGGAGCTGTTTTTT; CDR3: CASSGLTGGLDTGELFF
size: NA; D: NA; J: TRBJ1-1; V: TRBV3-1/TRBV3-2; DNA: TGTGCCAGCAGCCAAGGCCGAGGGTTGGTCACTGAAGCTTTCTTT; CDR3: CASSQGRGLVTEAFF
size: once; D: NA; J: TRBJ2-7; V: TRBV9; DNA: TGTGCCAGCAGCGTAGGAAACAGCCCCTACGAGCAGTACTTC; CDR3: CASSVGNSPYEQYF
size: NA; D: TRBD1; J: TRBJ1-1; V: TRBV19; DNA: TGTGCCAGTAGTATATCCCCGACAGGGGCAACTGAAGCTTTCTTT; CDR3: CASSISPTGATEAFF
size: NA; D: NA; J: TRBJ1-3; V: TRBV5-4; DNA: TGTGCCAGCAGCGGGGGGGGGACCTCTGGAAACACCATATATTTT; CDR3: CASSGGGTSGNTIYF
size: NA; D: TRBD2; J: TRBJ2-3; V: TRBV7-2; DNA: TGTGCCAGCAGTCCCTCAGCGGGGACGCAGTATTTT; CDR3: CASSPSAGTQYF
size: NA; D: TRBD1; J: TRBJ2-1; V: TRBV5-1; DNA: TGCGCCAGCAGCTTGGGTGGGACAGGACTTAATGAGCAGTTCTTC; CDR3: CASSLGGTGLNEQFF
size: NA; D: TRBD2; J: TRBJ2-3; V: TRBV12-5; DNA: TGTGCTAGTGGCCTAGTCCCTAGCGGGGGGGCCGGGGATACGCAGTATTTT; CDR3: CASGLVPSGGAGDTQYF
size: NA; D: TRBD2; J: TRBJ2-3; V: TRBV6-5; DNA: TGTGCCAGCAGTCCCATGGGAGGGGGCACAGATACGCAGTATTTT; CDR3: CASSPMGGGTDTQYF
size: NA; D: NA; J: TRBJ2-7; V: TRBV4-1; DNA: TGCGCCAGCAGCCAAGCGGGCGGCAGGGCTACCTACGAGCAGTACTTC; CDR3: CASSQAGGRATYEQYF
size: NA; D: NA; J: TRBJ2-3; V: TRBV2; DNA: TGTGCCAGCAGTGAAGCCGGCCTGCGGGTAACAGATACGCAGTATTTT; CDR3: CASSEAGLRVTDTQYF
size: NA; D: TRBD2; J: TRBJ2-1; V: TRBV6-6; DNA: TGTGCCAGCAGTGCTAGCGGTTACAATGAGCAGTTCTTC; CDR3: CASSASGYNEQFF
size: NA; D: NA; J: TRBJ2-7; V: TRBV9; DNA: TGTGCCAGCAGCTCCAACGGGATGGCCCACTACGAGCAGTACTTC; CDR3: CASSSNGMAHYEQYF
size: NA; D: TRBD1; J: TRBJ2-5; V: TRBV3-1/TRBV3-2; DNA: TGTGCCAGCAGCCTCAACAGGGGCGACATGGAGACCCAGTACTTC; CDR3: CASSLNRGDMETQYF
size: NA; D: TRBD2; J: TRBJ2-5; V: TRBV7-3; DNA: TGTGCCAGCAGCTCCGATCCCGGGCCGGGACTATCAAAGGAAGAGACCCAGTACTTC; CDR3: CASSSDPGPGLSKEETQYF
size: NA; D: NA; J: TRBJ2-3; V: TRBV4-2; DNA: TGTGCCAGCAGCCAAGCCACAGGGGGGGCCGTCGCAGATACGCAGTATTTT; CDR3: CASSQATGGAVADTQYF
size: NA; D: NA; J: TRBJ1-2; V: TRBV6-6; DNA: TGTGCCAGCAGTTACTCCAGGGCGTTATCCTATGGCTACACCTTC; CDR3: CASSYSRALSYGYTF
size: once; D: TRBD1; J: TRBJ2-1; V: TRBV12-3/TRBV12-4; DNA: TGTGCCAGCAGTTTAGGGGACAGTTATGAGCAGTTCTTC; CDR3: CASSLGDSYEQFF
size: once; D: NA; J: TRBJ1-4; V: TRBV7-2; DNA: TGTGCCAGCAGCTTAGCCTCCGTGTTTGGAGGGAAACTGTTTTTT; CDR3: CASSLASVFGGKLFF
size: NA; D: NA; J: TRBJ2-1; V: TRBV6-4; DNA: TGTGCCAGCAGTGACTTCATGGGGGGTTACAATGAGCAGTTCTTC; CDR3: CASSDFMGGYNEQFF